This entry lists 25 T cell receptor beta chains sequenced from one sample in a study of blood T cell repertoires in COVID-19. The protocol was immunoSEQ multiplex PCR, while the TCRdb copy is restricted to in-frame clones and leaves out a portion. The sample has 250,000 or so clones, 85% seen once. The sample taken for sequencing was PBMCs or T cells enriched from blood (not recorded which). All receptors derive from a woman aged 50 to 65 who had been exposed to COVID-19.

This clone appeared a single time. V is TRBV28 and J is TRBJ1-2, with D perhaps matching TRBD1 (5 bases). Deletions cut 2 bases from V and 8 bases from J, with 9 bases between. This CDR3 is built from 12 residues. Looked up from germline, CDR1 is MDHEN and CDR2 is SYDVKM. The chain's CDR3 is CASSLTGQGYTF. In nucleotides, the CDR3 is TGTGCCAGCAGTTTAACAGGTCAAGGCTACACCTTC.

The chain has TRBV5-1 and TRBJ2-7; 12 nucleotides match TRBD2. CDR1 and CDR2 from the germline V gene are SGHRS and YFSETQ. J lost 3 bases, V lost 3 bases, and 1 base had no gene match. This CDR3 has 14 amino acids. CDR3 loop: CASSWTSGDYEQYF. As DNA, the CDR3 is TGCGCCAGCAGCTGGACTAGCGGGGACTACGAGCAGTACTTC.

The chain links TRBV6-5 to TRBJ2-2; TRBD2 is a possible D gene (6 bases). Trimming shortened V by 2 bases and J by 4 bases, and 8 bases separated the two germline ends. CDR1 is MNHEY and CDR2 is SVGAGI in the germline V gene. The CDR3 has 14 residues. In nucleotides, the CDR3 is TGTGCCAGCAGTTACGGGCGGGGCACCGGGGAGCTGTTTTTT. Protein: CASSYGRGTGELFF.

The rearrangement joins TRBV2 to TRBJ2-3, with D possibly matching TRBD1 (5 bases). The V end lost 4 bases, the J end lost 0 bases, and 11 bases lay between the germline ends. The V gene's germline CDR1 is SNHLY and CDR2 FYNNEI. This CDR3 spans 15 amino acids. CDR3 in DNA: TGTGCCAGCAGTGTGGCAGGGCGTAGCACAGATACGCAGTATTTT. This codes for CASSVAGRSTDTQYF. Drawing the rest from reference TRBV2 and TRBJ2-3, the complete variable domain is EPEVTQTPSHQVTQMGQEVILRCVPISNHLYFYWYRQILGQKVEFLVSFYNNEISEKSEIFDDQFSVERPDGSNFTLKIRSTKLEDSAMYFCASSVAGRSTDTQYFGPGTRLTVL.

The chain recombines TRBV2 with TRBJ2-4; D ambiguous. Trimming shortened V by 9 bases and J by 3 bases, and 6 bases separated the two germline ends. CDR1 and CDR2 (germline): SNHLY, FYNNEI. This CDR3 comprises 11 residues. CDR3 protein: CASQNKNIQYF. DNA of the CDR3: TGTGCCAGTCAGAACAAAAACATTCAGTACTTC. The full variable domain, its missing parts supplied by reference TRBV2 and TRBJ2-4, is EPEVTQTPSHQVTQMGQEVILRCVPISNHLYFYWYRQILGQKVEFLVSFYNNEISEKSEIFDDQFSVERPDGSNFTLKIRSTKLEDSAMYFCASQNKNIQYFGAGTRLSVL.

V gene TRBV7-9 combines with J gene TRBJ1-1; the D gene is possibly TRBD1 (6 bases). There are 13 residues in the CDR3. In germline, CDR1 is SEHNR, CDR2 FQNEAQ (reference sequence). V gave up 5 bases and J gave up 4 bases, with 11 bases separating them. The CDR3 sequence is CASSVGAGTEAFF. DNA of the CDR3: TGTGCCAGCAGCGTGGGGGCGGGCACTGAAGCTTTCTTT.

This sequence joins TRBV5-1 and TRBJ1-4; 8 nucleotides agree with TRBD1. The CDR3 extends over 14 amino acids. V dropped 3 bases and J dropped 8; count of bases not matched to a gene: 6. Germline V gene data show CDR1 as SGHRS and CDR2 as YFSETQ. Here the CDR3 reads CASSSGGYGEKLFF. For the CDR3, the DNA is TGCGCCAGCAGCTCAGGGGGCTACGGGGAAAAACTGTTTTTT.

The CDR3 coding sequence is TGTGCCAGCAGCCTCCCCCCTTTTTGGGGGGGGGTCCACAATGAGCAGTTCTTC. Its protein is CASSLPPFWGGVHNEQFF. The rearrangement uses TRBV16 and TRBJ2-1; 7 positions agree with TRBD2. This CDR3 is built from 18 residues. V lost 4 bases and J lost 5; bases outside the gene matches: 17. Germline assignment: CDR1 KGHSY and CDR2 FQNENV. Complete variable domain (other parts from reference TRBV16 and TRBJ2-1): GEEVAQTPKHLVRGEGQKAKLYCAPIKGHSYVFWYQQVLKNEFKFLISFQNENVFDETGMPKERFSAKCLPNSPCSLEIQATKLEDSAVYFCASSLPPFWGGVHNEQFFGPGTRLTVL.

The chain employs TRBV5-4 and TRBJ2-2, with a tentative D call TRBD2 (5 bases). The CDR3 length is 16 residues. Trimming took 1 base from V and 6 from J, leaving 16 bases between them. The germline CDR1 and CDR2 sequences are SGHNT and YYREEE (reference sequence). The CDR3 protein is CASSLSQRASAGELFF. The CDR3 DNA is TGTGCCAGCAGCTTGTCCCAGAGGGCATCGGCCGGGGAGCTGTTTTTT.

The V call is TRBV7-2, the J call TRBJ1-1; 9 nucleotides align to TRBD1. Looked up from germline, CDR1 is SGHTA and CDR2 is FQGNSA. This CDR3 has 14 residues. Trimming took 5 bases from V and 5 from J; bases not matched to a gene: 6. In DNA, the CDR3 is TGTGCCAGCAGCGCCGGGACAGGGACGACTGAAGCTTTCTTT. Translated, it gives CASSAGTGTTEAFF.

This chain joins TRBV30 and TRBJ1-2; D is uncertain. Trimming removed 2 bases from V and 7 bases from J, with 17 bases in between. The length of the CDR3 is 14 residues. Germline-derived CDR1 and CDR2 are GTSNPN and SVGIG (reference sequence). This chain's CDR3 is CAWSMTHFSGGYTF. CDR3 coding DNA: TGTGCCTGGAGTATGACCCACTTTTCGGGTGGCTACACCTTC.

The rearrangement joins TRBV15 to TRBJ2-3, with no clear D. In germline, CDR1 is LNHNV, CDR2 YYDKDF (reference sequence). The CDR3 is 13 residues long. The germline V and J ends were trimmed by 3 bases and 5 bases, with 9 bases remaining between them. CDR3 in amino acids: CATSREFQDTQYF. CDR3 nucleotides: TGTGCCACCAGCAGGGAGTTCCAAGATACGCAGTATTTT. The variable domain in full, with the rest retrieved from reference TRBV15 and TRBJ2-3, is DAMVIQNPRYQVTQFGKPVTLSCSQTLNHNVMYWYQQKSSQAPKLLFHYYDKDFNNEADTPDNFQSRRPNTSFCFLDIRSPGLGDTAMYLCATSREFQDTQYFGPGTRLTVL.

This clone occurred a few times. The V call is TRBV7-9, the J call TRBJ2-3; D is possibly TRBD2 (6 bases). The CDR3 spans 15 residues. Trimming took off 5 bases at V and 1 base at J, with 13 bases between the two ends. Looked up from germline, CDR1 is SEHNR and CDR2 is FQNEAQ (reference sequence). The CDR3 DNA follows: TGTGCCAGCAGCCCTACTAGCAGACGCACAGATACGCAGTATTTT. Translated: CASSPTSRRTDTQYF.

This clone was counted a few times. This sequence joins TRBV30 and TRBJ1-2, with D possibly TRBD1 on 5 matching bases. Germline V CDR1 and CDR2: GTSNPN, SVGIG (reference sequence). V lost 1 base, J lost 4 bases, and 10 bases lay in between. CDR3 length: 13 residues. DNA of the CDR3: TGTGCCTGGAGTGAGGGCAGGGTCTATGGCTACACCTTC. Residues: CAWSEGRVYGYTF.

The J gene is TRBJ2-7, the V gene TRBV27; 8 bases agree with TRBD1. CDR3 length equals 14 residues. The trim removed 7 bases at V and 4 bases at J, leaving 9 bases unmatched. Germline V gene sequence: CDR1 MNHEY, CDR2 SMNVEV (reference sequence). For the CDR3, the DNA is TGTGCCAGCACTCTAAGCCAGGGGGCGTACGAGCAGTACTTC. Translating gives CASTLSQGAYEQYF.

This clone came up a few times. The chain recombines TRBV10-3 with TRBJ1-2; D is undetermined. Per germline, CDR1 ENHRY and CDR2 SYGVKD. V shed 2 bases and J shed 4 bases, with 11 bases lying between them. This CDR3 has 14 amino acids. The CDR3 loop reads CAISENVDSYGYTF. DNA for the CDR3: TGTGCCATCAGTGAGAACGTAGACTCCTATGGCTACACCTTC.

The sample holds a few counts of this clone. The V gene is TRBV4-2, the J gene TRBJ2-2; D perhaps matches TRBD2 (6 bases). V lost 1 base and J 5 bases, leaving 8 bases between the germline ends. CDR3 size: 14 residues. Germline lookup yields CDR1 LGHNA and CDR2 YNFKEQ. This chain's CDR3 is CASSQGEETGELFF. For the CDR3, the DNA is TGTGCCAGCAGCCAAGGGGAGGAAACCGGGGAGCTGTTTTTT.

The chain employs TRBV4-1 and TRBJ1-2; D may be TRBD1 (6 bases). This CDR3 is built from 17 residues. Trimming left V 2 bases short and J 1 base short, with 17 bases between. Germline V CDR1 and CDR2: MGHRA, YSYEKL. The DNA of the CDR3 is TGCGCCAGCAGCCAAACATCTATGACAGGCTTTAACTATGGCTACACCTTC. Protein sequence: CASSQTSMTGFNYGYTF.

V gene TRBV5-1 combines with J gene TRBJ2-4; a possible D gene is TRBD1 (8 bases). The germline V gene has CDR1 SGHRS and CDR2 YFSETQ. Trimming stripped 4 bases from V and 7 bases from J, with 21 bases between. The CDR3 has 16 amino acids. CDR3 sequence reads: CASSESPDRGGNIQYF. DNA of the CDR3: TGCGCCAGCAGCGAATCCCCTGACAGGGGAGGGAACATTCAGTACTTC.

The rearrangement uses TRBV5-1 and TRBJ1-2, with D tentatively TRBD1 (6 bases). CDR1 and CDR2 (germline): SGHRS, YFSETQ. V lost 1 base and J lost 7, with 14 bases in between. The CDR3 runs to 14 residues. CDR3 in DNA: TGCGCCAGCAGCTTGCCAGGGGCTGACGGTGGCTACACCTTC. This sequence encodes CASSLPGADGGYTF.

The V and J genes are TRBV5-6 and TRBJ1-1; D perhaps matches TRBD1 (5 bases). CDR1 SGHDT and CDR2 YYEEEE come from the germline V gene. The CDR3 runs 13 residues. Trimming removed 0 bases from V and 10 bases from J, with 13 bases in between. CDR3 nucleotide sequence: TGTGCCAGCAGCTTGGGGGGACTCGTACGAGCTTTCTTT. Encoded protein: CASSLGGLVRAFF.

This clone was observed once. The rearrangement uses TRBV2 and TRBJ1-4, with D perhaps matching TRBD1 (6 bases). The CDR3 spans 16 residues. V lost 6 bases to trimming and J lost 2 bases, with 16 bases between them. Germline V CDR1 and CDR2: SNHLY, FYNNEI. The CDR3 region has the DNA TGTGCCAGCAGGAGAACACAGGGAAGGACTAATGAAAAACTGTTTTTT. Protein: CASRRTQGRTNEKLFF.

The rearrangement uses TRBV5-6 and TRBJ1-6, with D perhaps TRBD1 (6 bases). Trimming stripped 4 bases from V and 9 bases from J, with 20 bases between. The germline gives CDR1 SGHDT, CDR2 YYEEEE. The CDR3 consists of 16 residues. CDR3 in DNA: TGTGCCAGCAGCACCCTCGACAGGCCCTACGGTTCACCCCTCCACTTT. Translation: CASSTLDRPYGSPLHF. Combining the CDR3 with reference TRBV5-6 and TRBJ1-6 gives the whole variable domain DAGVTQSPTHLIKTRGQQVTLRCSPKSGHDTVSWYQQALGQGPQFIFQYYEEEERQRGNFPDRFSGHQFPNYSSELNVNALLLGDSALYLCASSTLDRPYGSPLHFGNGTRLTVT.

This clone was detected only a few times. The rearrangement uses TRBV7-8 and TRBJ2-5; TRBD1 agrees at 7 bases. V dropped 5 bases and J dropped 4; count of bases not matched to a gene: 7. Germline assignment: CDR1 SGHVS and CDR2 FQNEAQ. The CDR3 is 14 amino acids. As DNA, the CDR3 is TGTGCCAGCAGCACCGGGACAGTGGGAGAGACCCAGTACTTC. Translation gives CASSTGTVGETQYF.

This clone was detected a few times. J is TRBJ2-1 and V is TRBV12-5; 10 nucleotides match TRBD1. V trimming: 6 bases; J trimming: 7 bases; junction bases outside the gene matches: 6. The germline CDR1 and CDR2 sequences are LGHNT and FRNRAP. The CDR3 runs 14 residues. The CDR3 reads CASGWGDRGNEQFF. CDR3 bases: TGTGCTAGTGGATGGGGGGACAGGGGTAATGAGCAGTTCTTC. The variable domain in full, completed from reference TRBV12-5 and TRBJ2-1, reads DARVTQTPRHKVTEMGQEVTMRCQPILGHNTVFWYRQTMMQGLELLAYFRNRAPLDDSGMPKDRFSAEMPDATLATLKIQPSEPRDSAVYFCASGWGDRGNEQFFGPGTRLTVL.